This TCR beta chain was identified in a study of Ad26.COV2.S vaccination and SARS-CoV-2 variants. Background on the study: The trial was COV1001 and the donor's arm was Ad26.COV2.S. Intramuscular Ad26.COV2.S at 5x10^10 or 1x10^11 viral particles.

Treatment indicated: some 20 received Ad26.COV2.S at low or high dose, single or two shots; five or six received placebo; per-sample allocation not given. Specimens were obtained on day 63 following the first vaccine or placebo injection. The donor's status was that of an adult aged 18-55 years in Boston. V was pared by 1 base and J by 4 bases, with 10 bases between. Germline values: CDR1 SGHTA, CDR2 FQGNSA. The CDR3 extends over 14 amino acids. Produced via immunoSEQ multiplex PCR; TCRdb's table is partial and in-frame only. The sample lists some 460,000 clones, 80% to 90% occurring once. This sequence joins TRBV7-2 and TRBJ1-2; maybe TRBD1 (5 bases). The starting material was peripheral blood, obtained in a trial of Ad26.COV2.S vaccine versus placebo. This receptor was obtained from a person between 18 and 59 years old who received the Ad26.COV2.S COVID-19 vaccine or a placebo. The CDR3 sequence: CASSLEGVRYGYTF. The CDR3 DNA reads TGTGCCAGCAGCTTAGAAGGGGTTCGCTATGGCTACACCTTC.